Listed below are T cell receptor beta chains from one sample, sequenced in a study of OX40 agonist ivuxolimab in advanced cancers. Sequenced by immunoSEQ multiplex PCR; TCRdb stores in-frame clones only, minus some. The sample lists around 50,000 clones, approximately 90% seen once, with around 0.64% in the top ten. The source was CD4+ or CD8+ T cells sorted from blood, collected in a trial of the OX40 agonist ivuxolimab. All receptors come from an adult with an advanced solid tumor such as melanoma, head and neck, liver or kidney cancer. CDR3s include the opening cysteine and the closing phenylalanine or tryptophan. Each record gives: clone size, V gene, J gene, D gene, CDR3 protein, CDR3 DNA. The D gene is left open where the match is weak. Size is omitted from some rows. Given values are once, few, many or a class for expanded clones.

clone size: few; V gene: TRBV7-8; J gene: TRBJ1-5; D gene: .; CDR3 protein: CASSLVIQPNQPQHF; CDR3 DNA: TGTGCCAGCAGCTTAGTGATCCAGCCCAATCAGCCCCAGCATTTT
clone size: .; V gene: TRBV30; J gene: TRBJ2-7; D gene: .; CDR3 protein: CASSRLDDYEQYF; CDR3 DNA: TGTGCCTCCTCGAGACTGGATGACTACGAGCAGTACTTC
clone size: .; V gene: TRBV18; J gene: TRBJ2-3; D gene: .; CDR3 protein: CASSPGGDTQYF; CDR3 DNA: TGTGCCAGCTCACCAGGGGGCGATACGCAGTATTTT
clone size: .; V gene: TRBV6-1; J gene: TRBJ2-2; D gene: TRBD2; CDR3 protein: CASSARREITGELFF; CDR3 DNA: TGTGCCAGCAGTGCTCGGCGGGAGATCACCGGGGAGCTGTTTTTT
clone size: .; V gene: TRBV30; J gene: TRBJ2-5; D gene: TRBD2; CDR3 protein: CAWPLLGLAGSETQYF; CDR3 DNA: TGTGCCTGGCCCTTGTTGGGACTAGCGGGATCGGAGACCCAGTACTTC
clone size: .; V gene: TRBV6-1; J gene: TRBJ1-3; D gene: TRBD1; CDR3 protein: CASSEMAGGLRSYTIYF; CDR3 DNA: TGTGCCAGCAGTGAAATGGCAGGGGGGTTAAGGTCGTACACCATATATTTT
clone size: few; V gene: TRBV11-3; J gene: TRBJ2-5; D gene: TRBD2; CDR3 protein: CASSFVAGGRETQYF; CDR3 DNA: TGTGCCAGCAGCTTCGTAGCGGGAGGGAGGGAGACCCAGTACTTC
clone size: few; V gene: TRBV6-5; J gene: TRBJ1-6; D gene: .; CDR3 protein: CASSSDRNSPLHF; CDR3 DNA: TGTGCCAGCAGTTCAGACAGGAACTCACCCCTCCACTTT
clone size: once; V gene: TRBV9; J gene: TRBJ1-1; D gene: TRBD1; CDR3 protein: CASSPRQGALNTEAFF; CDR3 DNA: TGTGCCAGCAGCCCCCGACAGGGAGCCTTGAACACTGAAGCTTTCTTT
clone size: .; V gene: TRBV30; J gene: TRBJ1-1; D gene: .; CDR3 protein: CAWSVRKNTEAFF; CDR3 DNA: TGTGCCTGGAGTGTAAGGAAAAACACTGAAGCTTTCTTT
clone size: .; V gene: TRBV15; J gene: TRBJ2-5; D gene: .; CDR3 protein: CATSPQFRGGETQYF; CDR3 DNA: TGTGCCACCAGCCCCCAATTCCGAGGTGGAGAGACCCAGTACTTC
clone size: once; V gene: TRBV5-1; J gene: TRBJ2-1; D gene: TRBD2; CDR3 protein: CASSLGTSGLYNEQFF; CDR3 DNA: TGCGCCAGCAGCTTGGGGACTAGTGGGTTATACAATGAGCAGTTCTTC
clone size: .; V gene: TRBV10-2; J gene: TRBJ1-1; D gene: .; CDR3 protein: CASSQNTNTEAFF; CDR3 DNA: TGCGCCAGCAGCCAAAACACGAACACTGAAGCTTTCTTT
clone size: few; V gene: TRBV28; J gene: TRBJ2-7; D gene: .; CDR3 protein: CASSLLGEQYF; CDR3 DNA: TGTGCCAGCAGTTTATTGGGCGAGCAGTACTTC
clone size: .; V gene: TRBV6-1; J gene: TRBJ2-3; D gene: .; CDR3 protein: CARGFSAKYTDTQYF; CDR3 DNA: TGTGCCAGGGGTTTTAGCGCAAAATACACAGATACGCAGTATTTT
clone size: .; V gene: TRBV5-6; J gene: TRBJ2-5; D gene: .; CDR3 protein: CASSFYRTLGQETQYF; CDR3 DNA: TGTGCCAGCAGCTTTTACAGGACCCTGGGGCAAGAGACCCAGTACTTC
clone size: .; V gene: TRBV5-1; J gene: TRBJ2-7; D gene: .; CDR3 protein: CASSPWTEQDEQYF; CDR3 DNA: TGCGCCAGCAGCCCATGGACAGAGCAAGACGAGCAGTACTTC